This T cell receptor beta chain was identified in a study of OX40 agonist ivuxolimab in advanced cancers. Study results and caveats: Clonal expansion was seen in CD4+ and CD8+ blood T cells by week 6 at 0.1 to 3.0 mg/kg.

A word on this clone: The antigen remains undetermined.

The repertoire was sequenced with immunoSEQ multiplex PCR; TCRdb's copy has only in-frame clones and lacks some. The sample holds fewer than 30,000 clones; more than 70% are singletons and the top ten take under 25%. The clonotype was recovered from an adult with an advanced solid tumor such as melanoma, head and neck, liver or kidney cancer. The sample here was CD4+ or CD8+ T cells sorted from blood, taken in a trial of the OX40 agonist ivuxolimab.

The CDR3 nucleotides read TGTGCCAGCAGTATAACGGGAGCCAATGAGCAGTTCTTC. Its protein is CASSITGANEQFF. The chain joins TRBV5-4 to TRBJ2-1, with a possible D match to TRBD2 (6 bases). The V gene's germline CDR1 is SGHNT and CDR2 YYREEE (reference sequence). This CDR3 spans 13 amino acids. The ends were cut back, 5 bases at V and 6 bases at J, with 12 bases in the middle.